This is a list of T cell receptor beta chains from one sample in a study of blood T cell repertoires in COVID-19. Clones were sequenced by immunoSEQ multiplex PCR, and TCRdb holds only the in-frame ones, with some missing. The sample has about 310,000 clones, 90% seen once; the top ten hold roughly 1%. Sequencing used peripheral blood. The source of these receptors is a woman in her 40s with COVID-19, enrolled during active disease. CDR3s leave out the opening cysteine and the closing phenylalanine or tryptophan.

V,J,CDR3
TRBV28,TRBJ1-5,ASSFGLRGRRPSNQPQH
TRBV5-1,TRBJ1-2,ASSLGERVDYGYT
TRBV3-1/TRBV3-2,TRBJ1-2,ASSPLIQTHGYT
TRBV19,TRBJ1-5,ASSISIGSSNQPQH
TRBV4-3,TRBJ2-3,ASSPLTSFSTDTQY
TRBV28,TRBJ1-6,ASKGGHIIYNSPLH
TRBV27,TRBJ2-2,ASSSSRTGMTGELF
TRBV6-6,TRBJ1-5,ASSYNRQGSGPQH
TRBV7-8,TRBJ2-7,ASSFQSGGYEQY
TRBV5-8,TRBJ1-2,ASSFPHSET
TRBV6-2/TRBV6-3,TRBJ2-7,ASSRGGTPSYEQY
TRBV27,TRBJ2-7,ASSHRPTSGYEQY
TRBV6-5,TRBJ1-1,ASSYRGLSMNTEAF
TRBV11-2,TRBJ2-1,ASSSEAGGPVGSYNEQF
TRBV19,TRBJ2-5,ASSVKAGKQETQY
TRBV3-1/TRBV3-2,TRBJ2-6,ASSLQVPSGANVLT
TRBV28,TRBJ1-5,ASSLHRDQPQH
TRBV9,TRBJ1-1,ASSVESNTEAF
TRBV28,TRBJ1-1,ASSLPGMDRSSEAF
TRBV19,TRBJ1-1,ASNLWTGESGAEAF
TRBV27,TRBJ2-7,ASSEVGGRRYEQY
TRBV2,TRBJ1-2,ASNLPQGGGYT
TRBV18,TRBJ2-7,ASSPGLAAILGEQY
TRBV19,TRBJ1-3,ASTQGLRFATGNTIY
TRBV6-5,TRBJ2-7,ASRGSSYEQY
TRBV9,TRBJ2-3,ASSPLGVSTDTQY
TRBV28,TRBJ2-6,ASSADRGLLSGANVLT
TRBV27,TRBJ1-6,ASSSRGSVDNSPLH
TRBV6-2/TRBV6-3,TRBJ1-2,ASSYLRGADGYT
TRBV28,TRBJ2-1,ASSDGLEDEQF
TRBV5-5,TRBJ1-6,ASSQPDRGPFHNSPLH
TRBV28,TRBJ2-1,ASSTGGYNEQF
TRBV6-1,TRBJ1-6,ASSEPGSPLH
TRBV10-3,TRBJ2-5,AISESGQVQETQY
TRBV4-1,TRBJ2-7,ASSQENGQGTISVHEQY
TRBV6-5,TRBJ1-3,ASIQGSGNTIY
TRBV6-5,TRBJ2-7,ASSPELAGGDEQY
TRBV30,TRBJ2-7,AWRRTSGGYEQY
TRBV5-1,TRBJ1-2,ASSLEGATYGYT
TRBV6-6,TRBJ2-3,ASDPAGGPTQY
TRBV29-1,TRBJ1-2,SVGGTGTHYGYT
TRBV28,TRBJ1-5,ASKSSNQPQH
TRBV12-3/TRBV12-4,TRBJ2-7,ASSRQNEQY
TRBV20-1,TRBJ1-5,SASNRAAQPQH
TRBV14,TRBJ1-2,ASSSPGTGDHPNYGYT
TRBV11-2,TRBJ1-1,ASSLGSGAF
TRBV5-1,TRBJ2-7,ASSSPYSYEQY
TRBV6-5,TRBJ1-6,ASSYSGLDSPLH
TRBV6-1,TRBJ1-2,ASSEGGGGHYGYT